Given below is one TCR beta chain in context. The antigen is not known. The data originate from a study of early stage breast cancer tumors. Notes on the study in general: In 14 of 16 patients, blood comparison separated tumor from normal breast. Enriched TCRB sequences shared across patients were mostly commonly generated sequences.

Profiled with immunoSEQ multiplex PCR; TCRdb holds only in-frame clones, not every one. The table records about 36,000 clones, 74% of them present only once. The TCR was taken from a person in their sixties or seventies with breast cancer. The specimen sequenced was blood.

CDR3: CASSYTGGSGNTIYF. The CDR3 nucleotides read TGTGCCAGCAGTTATACAGGGGGCTCTGGAAACACCATATATTTT. The chain employs TRBV6-6 and TRBJ1-3; 8 bases agree with TRBD1. The CDR3 consists of 15 residues. CDR1 MNHNY and CDR2 SVGAGI come from the germline V gene (reference sequence). Trimming cost V 3 bases and J 0 bases; bases outside gene matches: 1.